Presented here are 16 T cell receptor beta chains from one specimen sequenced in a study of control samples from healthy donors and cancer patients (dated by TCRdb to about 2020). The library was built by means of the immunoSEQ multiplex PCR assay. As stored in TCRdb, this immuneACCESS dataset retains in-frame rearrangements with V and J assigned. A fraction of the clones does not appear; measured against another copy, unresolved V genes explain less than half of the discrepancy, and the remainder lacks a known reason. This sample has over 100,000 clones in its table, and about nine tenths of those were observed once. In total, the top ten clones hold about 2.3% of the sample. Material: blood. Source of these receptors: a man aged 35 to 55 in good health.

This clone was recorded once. CDR3 region: CASSPLAGGSTDTQYF. For the CDR3, the DNA is TGTGCCAGCTCACCACTAGCGGGGGGAAGCACAGATACGCAGTATTTT. The chain carries TRBV18 and TRBJ2-3, with 10 nucleotides matching TRBD2. The germline V gene has CDR1 KGHSH and CDR2 LQKENI. CDR3 length: 16 amino acids. The V and J ends lost 1 base and 0 bases, in that order; junction bases with no gene match: 1.

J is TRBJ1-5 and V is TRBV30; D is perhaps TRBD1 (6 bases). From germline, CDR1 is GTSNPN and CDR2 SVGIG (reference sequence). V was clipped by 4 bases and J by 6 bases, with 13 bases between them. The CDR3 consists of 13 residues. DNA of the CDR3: TGTGCCTGGACACAGGGCCTGGGTCAGCCCCAGCATTTT. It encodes CAWTQGLGQPQHF.

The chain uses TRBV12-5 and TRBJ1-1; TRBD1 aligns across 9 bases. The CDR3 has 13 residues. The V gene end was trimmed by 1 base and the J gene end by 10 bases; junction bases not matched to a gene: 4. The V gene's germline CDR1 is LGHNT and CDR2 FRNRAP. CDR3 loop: CASGLEIQGAAFF. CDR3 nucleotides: TGTGCTAGTGGTTTGGAGATACAGGGGGCAGCTTTCTTT.

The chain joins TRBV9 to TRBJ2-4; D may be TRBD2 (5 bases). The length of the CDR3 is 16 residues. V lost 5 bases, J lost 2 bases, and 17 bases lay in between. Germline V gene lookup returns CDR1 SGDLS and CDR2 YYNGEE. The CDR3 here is CASSWAALGPKNIQYF. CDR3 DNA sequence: TGTGCCAGCAGTTGGGCGGCACTAGGACCCAAAAACATTCAGTACTTC.

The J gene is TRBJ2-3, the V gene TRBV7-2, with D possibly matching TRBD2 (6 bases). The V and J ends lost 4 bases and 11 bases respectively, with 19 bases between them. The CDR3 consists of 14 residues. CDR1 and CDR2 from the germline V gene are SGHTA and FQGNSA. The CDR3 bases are TGTGCCAGCAGCTCCGGTCTAGGAGGGTTTGAGCAGTATTTT. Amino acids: CASSSGLGGFEQYF.

For the CDR3, the DNA is TGTGCCAGCAGCGCGGATCCTTCCAACGAGCAGTACTTC. It encodes CASSADPSNEQYF. This chain joins TRBV27 and TRBJ2-7; D uncertain. Germline V gene sequence: CDR1 MNHEY, CDR2 SMNVEV (reference sequence). The CDR3 totals 13 residues. Trimming pared 6 bases from V and 5 bases from J, leaving 14 bases between.

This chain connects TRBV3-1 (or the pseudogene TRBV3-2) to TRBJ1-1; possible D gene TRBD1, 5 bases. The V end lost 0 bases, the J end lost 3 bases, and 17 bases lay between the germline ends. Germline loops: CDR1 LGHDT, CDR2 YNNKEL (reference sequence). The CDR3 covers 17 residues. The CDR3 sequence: CASSQEGQTPRYTEAFF. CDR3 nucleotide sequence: TGTGCCAGCAGCCAAGAGGGGCAGACCCCCCGGTACACTGAAGCTTTCTTT.

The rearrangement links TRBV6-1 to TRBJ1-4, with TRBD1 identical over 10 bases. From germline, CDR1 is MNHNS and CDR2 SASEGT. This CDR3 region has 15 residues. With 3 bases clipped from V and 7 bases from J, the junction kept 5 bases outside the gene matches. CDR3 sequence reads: CASSEATGGVEKLFF. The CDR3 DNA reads TGTGCCAGCAGTGAGGCGACAGGGGGCGTTGAAAAACTGTTTTTT.

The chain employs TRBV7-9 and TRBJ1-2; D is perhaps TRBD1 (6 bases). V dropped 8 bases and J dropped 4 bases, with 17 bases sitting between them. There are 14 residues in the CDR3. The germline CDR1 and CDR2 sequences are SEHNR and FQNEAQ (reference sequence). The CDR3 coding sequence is TGTGCCAGCCCGGGACATTCTCAACTCTATGGCTACACCTTC. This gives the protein CASPGHSQLYGYTF.

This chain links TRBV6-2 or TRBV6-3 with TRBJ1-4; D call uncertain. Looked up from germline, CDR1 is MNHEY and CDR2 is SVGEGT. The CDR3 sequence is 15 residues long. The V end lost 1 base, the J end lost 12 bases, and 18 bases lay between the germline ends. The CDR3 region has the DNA TGTGCCAGCAGTTACTTCACGGGCGCTGCCAGTCAACTGTTTTTT. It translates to CASSYFTGAASQLFF.

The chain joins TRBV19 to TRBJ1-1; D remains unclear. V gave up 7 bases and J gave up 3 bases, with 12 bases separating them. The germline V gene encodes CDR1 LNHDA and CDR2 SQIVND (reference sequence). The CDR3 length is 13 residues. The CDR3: CASIPDRDTEAFF. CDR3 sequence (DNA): TGTGCCAGTATACCCGACCGAGACACTGAAGCTTTCTTT. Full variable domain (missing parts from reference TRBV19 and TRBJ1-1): DGGITQSPKYLFRKEGQNVTLSCEQNLNHDAMYWYRQDPGQGLRLIYYSQIVNDFQKGDIAEGYSVSREKKESFPLTVTSAQKNPTAFYLCASIPDRDTEAFFGQGTRLTVV.

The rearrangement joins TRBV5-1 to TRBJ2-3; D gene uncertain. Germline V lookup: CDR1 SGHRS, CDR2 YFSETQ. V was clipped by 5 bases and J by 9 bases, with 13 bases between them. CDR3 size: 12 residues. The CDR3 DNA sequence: TGCGCCAGCAGAGCAGACCCGTTGACGCAGTATTTT. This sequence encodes CASRADPLTQYF.

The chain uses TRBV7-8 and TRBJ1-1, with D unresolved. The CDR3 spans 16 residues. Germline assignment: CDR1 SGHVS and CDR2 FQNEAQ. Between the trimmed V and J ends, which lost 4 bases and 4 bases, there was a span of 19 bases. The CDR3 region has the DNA TGTGCCAGCAGCTCATATCCGGGCCCCTCGGGCACTGAAGCTTTCTTT. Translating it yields CASSSYPGPSGTEAFF.

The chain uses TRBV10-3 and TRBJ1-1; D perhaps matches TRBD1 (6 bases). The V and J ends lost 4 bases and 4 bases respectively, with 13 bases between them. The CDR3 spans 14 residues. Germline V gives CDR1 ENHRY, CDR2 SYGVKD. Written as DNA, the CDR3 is TGTGCCATCAGTGGCCAAGGGGGTGGCACTGAAGCTTTCTTT. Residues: CAISGQGGGTEAFF.

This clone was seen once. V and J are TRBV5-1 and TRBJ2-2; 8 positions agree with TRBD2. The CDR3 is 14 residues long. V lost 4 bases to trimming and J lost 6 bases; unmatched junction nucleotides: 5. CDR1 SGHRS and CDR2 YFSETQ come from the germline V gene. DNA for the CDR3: TGCGCCAGCAGCGAAGGACTAGCCCCCGGGGAGCTGTTTTTT. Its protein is CASSEGLAPGELFF.

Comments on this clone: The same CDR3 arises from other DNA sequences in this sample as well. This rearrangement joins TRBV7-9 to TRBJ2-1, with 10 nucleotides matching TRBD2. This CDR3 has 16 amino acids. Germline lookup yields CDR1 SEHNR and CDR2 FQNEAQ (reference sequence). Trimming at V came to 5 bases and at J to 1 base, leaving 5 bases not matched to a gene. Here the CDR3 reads CASSLALAGSYNEQFF. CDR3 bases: TGTGCCAGCAGCCTCGCACTAGCGGGATCCTACAATGAGCAGTTCTTC.